This is a list of T cell receptor beta chains from one sample in a study of T cell responses to AZD1222 COVID-19 vaccine. The repertoire was sequenced with immunoSEQ multiplex PCR; TCRdb's copy has only in-frame clones and lacks some. The table records 150,000 to 160,000 clones, less than 90% of them present only once. The sample in question was peripheral blood, obtained on day 0 of MenACWY control vaccination. Every receptor here comes from an adult in good health. CDR3s include the opening cysteine and the closing phenylalanine or tryptophan. The D gene is left open where the match is weak. Clone size is not always given. Where it is, it says once, few, many or a class for expanded clones.

d_call j_call clone_size v_call cdr3_nt cdr3_aa
- TRBJ1-5 - TRBV6-1 TGTGCCAGCAGTGAAGAACAGATCAATCAGCCCCAGCATTTT CASSEEQINQPQHF
TRBD2 TRBJ2-3 - TRBV10-3 TGTGCCATCAGGGATAGCGGGGGGGCCGGAGATACGCAGTATTTT CAIRDSGGAGDTQYF
TRBD2 TRBJ2-1 - TRBV11-3 TGTGCCAGCAGCTACACTAGCGGGGGCGAGCAGTTCTTC CASSYTSGGEQFF
- TRBJ2-6 - TRBV28 TGTGCCAGCACCTCAGGTACCTATGGGGCTGGGGCCAACGTCCTGACTTTC CASTSGTYGAGANVLTF
- TRBJ2-1 once TRBV6-5 TGTGCCAGCAGTTACGACCGCGGGGTTGGGAATGAGCAGTTCTTC CASSYDRGVGNEQFF
- TRBJ1-5 - TRBV18 TGTGCCAGCTCACCCCAGGTCAATCAGCCCCAGCATTTT CASSPQVNQPQHF
- TRBJ2-7 - TRBV5-4 TGTGCCAGCAGCTCCCACCCCGGACTCCCAGGTCAGTACGAGCAGTACTTC CASSSHPGLPGQYEQYF
- TRBJ1-1 - TRBV21-1 TGTGCCAGCAGCAAAGTAAGGGACAGGTTATCCACTGAAGCTTTCTTT CASSKVRDRLSTEAFF
- TRBJ2-7 - TRBV14 TGTGCCAGCAGCCAAGATCTGGCAGCCTACGAGCAGTACTTC CASSQDLAAYEQYF
TRBD1 TRBJ1-6 - TRBV5-4 TGTGCCAGCAGCTTGTGGGCAGGGGGGAATTCACCCCTCCACTTT CASSLWAGGNSPLHF
TRBD1 TRBJ1-4 - TRBV10-1 TGCGCCAGCAGTGAGTCGATTGCAGGGGGCTTGGAAAAACTGTTTTTT CASSESIAGGLEKLFF
- TRBJ1-1 once TRBV18 TGTGCCAGCTCACCAATAGGGATGAACACTGAAGCTTTCTTT CASSPIGMNTEAFF
TRBD1 TRBJ1-5 once TRBV20-1 TGCAGTGCTAGTGGGACAGGGGACCGGCGTGGTCAGCCCCAGCATTTT CSASGTGDRRGQPQHF
- TRBJ1-6 - TRBV19 TGTGCCAGTAGTACCGACAGGTTGGGCCTCTCCTATAATTCACCCCTCCACTTT CASSTDRLGLSYNSPLHF
- TRBJ1-1 - TRBV5-8 TGTGCCAGCAGCTTTCCAGTGTGGGGTAGGACTGAAGCTTTCTTT CASSFPVWGRTEAFF
- TRBJ1-1 - TRBV10-1 TGCGCCAGCAGTTCACAGGGCTCGCGGGGACGGCTTTTCTTT CASSSQGSRGRLFF
- TRBJ2-1 - TRBV4-3 TGCGCCAGCAGCCAAGCCCGGATGAGCAATGAGCAGTTCTTC CASSQARMSNEQFF
- TRBJ2-2 - TRBV11-2 TGTGCCAGCCAGGCATTCGAAGGGAACACCGGGGAGCTGTTTTTT CASQAFEGNTGELFF
- TRBJ1-2 - TRBV6-5 TGTGCCAGCAGTTACGGTGGTGGCTACACCTTC CASSYGGGYTF
TRBD1 TRBJ1-5 - TRBV19 TGTGCCAGTAGTCTGGACAGGGAGAGCAATCAGCCCCAGCATTTT CASSLDRESNQPQHF
TRBD2 TRBJ2-3 - TRBV6-2/TRBV6-3 TGTGCCAGCAGTCTTTACGGGAGGGCCGAAGATACGCAGTATTTT CASSLYGRAEDTQYF
- TRBJ1-1 - TRBV7-3 TGTGCCAGCAGCGTAGGGCCGGGGGCTGAAGCTTTCTTT CASSVGPGAEAFF
- TRBJ1-1 - TRBV5-6 TGTGCCAGCAGCGCGGGACGGTGGGGAGAGGACACTGAAGCTTTCTTT CASSAGRWGEDTEAFF
TRBD2 TRBJ2-1 - TRBV2 TGTGCCAGCAGCCGCTGGGGACTAGCGGGAACTAGCTCCTACAATGAGCAGTTCTTC CASSRWGLAGTSSYNEQFF
TRBD1 TRBJ1-6 - TRBV9 TGTGCCAGCAGCGTAGCGGCAGGGGGGAATTCACCCCTCCACTTT CASSVAAGGNSPLHF
- TRBJ1-1 - TRBV30 TGTGCCTGGCCAGGGTCCACTGAAGCTTTCTTT CAWPGSTEAFF
TRBD1 TRBJ1-2 - TRBV3-1/TRBV3-2 TGTGCCAGCAGCCAAACAGGGGGCGCAGGCTACACCTTC CASSQTGGAGYTF
- TRBJ1-3 few TRBV6-6 TGTGCCAGCAGTTACTCTACCTCTGGAAACACCATATATTTT CASSYSTSGNTIYF
- TRBJ2-2 - TRBV7-3 TGTGCCAGCCGGGCGGGCAGCCTGAACACCGGGGAGCTGTTTTTT CASRAGSLNTGELFF
- TRBJ2-1 - TRBV10-1 TGCGCCAGCAGTGAGGGGAACAGGGTCAGCTACAATGAGCAGTTCTTC CASSEGNRVSYNEQFF
- TRBJ2-1 - TRBV10-3 TGTGCCACGTCAGGTCCCCGGGGGAATGAGCAGTTCTTC CATSGPRGNEQFF
- TRBJ1-4 - TRBV6-5 TGTGCCAGCAGTTACCAGAGGGACGGGGAAAAACTGTTTTTT CASSYQRDGEKLFF
TRBD2 TRBJ2-2 - TRBV6-5 TGTGCCAGCAGTTCGCGGGGGGAGGCCGGGGAGCTGTTTTTT CASSSRGEAGELFF
- TRBJ1-3 - TRBV10-1 TGCGCCAGCAGTGGAACAGCCGGAAACACCATATATTTT CASSGTAGNTIYF
- TRBJ1-6 - TRBV11-2 TGTGCCAGCAGCACGGGGTGGGGCGATTCACCCCTCCACTTT CASSTGWGDSPLHF
TRBD2 TRBJ2-3 - TRBV4-3 TGCGCCAGCAGCCAAGTGGGACTAGCAACAGATACGCAGTATTTT CASSQVGLATDTQYF
- TRBJ2-2 - TRBV28 TGTGCCAGCAGTTTGAGTAACCCCGGGGAGCTGTTTTTT CASSLSNPGELFF
- TRBJ2-5 - TRBV7-9 TGTGCCAGCAGCCCTACAGGGCTTCAAGAGACCCAGTACTTC CASSPTGLQETQYF
- TRBJ2-5 - TRBV11-2 TGTGCCAGCAGCACTTGGGGAGCCGAGACCCAGTACTTC CASSTWGAETQYF
- TRBJ1-2 - TRBV20-1 TGCAGTGCTAGACCTAACTATGGCTACACCTTC CSARPNYGYTF
- TRBJ1-5 few TRBV7-2 TGTGCCAGCAGCACCGGGACCCCGGTTCAGCCCCAGCATTTT CASSTGTPVQPQHF
TRBD2 TRBJ2-2 - TRBV4-1 TGCGCCAGCAGCCTGGGACTAGCGGGGTCCGGGGAGCTGTTTTTT CASSLGLAGSGELFF
- TRBJ2-5 - TRBV27 TGTGCCAGCAGGAGGGACGCAACACAAGAGACCCAGTACTTC CASRRDATQETQYF
- TRBJ1-5 - TRBV5-6 TGTGCCAGCAGCTGGAGGCCGACGAATCAGCCCCAGCATTTT CASSWRPTNQPQHF
- TRBJ2-7 - TRBV25-1 TGTGCCAGCAGTGACAGCCGGGGGATCTACGAGCAGTACTTC CASSDSRGIYEQYF
- TRBJ1-6 - TRBV12-3/TRBV12-4 TGTGCCAGCAGTTTAAATGGGAATTCACCCCTCCACTTT CASSLNGNSPLHF
TRBD2 TRBJ2-3 few TRBV6-4 TGTGCCAGCAGCCCAACTAGCGGGGGGCCCACAGATACGCAGTATTTT CASSPTSGGPTDTQYF
- TRBJ1-3 - TRBV11-2 TGTGCCAGCAGCCCTAGGAGGGCTGGAAACACCATATATTTT CASSPRRAGNTIYF
- TRBJ2-5 few TRBV9 TGTGCCAGCAGCGTACGAACCGGAGAGACCCAGTACTTC CASSVRTGETQYF
- TRBJ1-3 - TRBV5-1 TGCGCCAGCGCCGGCTCTAGCTCTGGAAACACCATATATTTT CASAGSSSGNTIYF
- TRBJ2-2 - TRBV2 TGTGCCAGCAGTGCCGGGGAAGCCGGGGAGCTGTTTTTT CASSAGEAGELFF
- TRBJ1-2 - TRBV19 TGTGCCAGTAGTATAGACAGGGTGCGTGGGGGCTACACCTTC CASSIDRVRGGYTF
- TRBJ1-2 - TRBV2 TGTGCCAGCGGCCCTCGCTTGATACCCACCCCCTATGGCTACACCTTC CASGPRLIPTPYGYTF
TRBD2 TRBJ2-5 - TRBV29-1 TGCAGCGGACTAGCGGGAGGGGGGGAGACCCAGTACTTC CSGLAGGGETQYF
TRBD1 TRBJ1-6 - TRBV18 TGTGCCAGCTCACCGCTCCGGGACAGGGAAAATTCACCCCTCCACTTT CASSPLRDRENSPLHF